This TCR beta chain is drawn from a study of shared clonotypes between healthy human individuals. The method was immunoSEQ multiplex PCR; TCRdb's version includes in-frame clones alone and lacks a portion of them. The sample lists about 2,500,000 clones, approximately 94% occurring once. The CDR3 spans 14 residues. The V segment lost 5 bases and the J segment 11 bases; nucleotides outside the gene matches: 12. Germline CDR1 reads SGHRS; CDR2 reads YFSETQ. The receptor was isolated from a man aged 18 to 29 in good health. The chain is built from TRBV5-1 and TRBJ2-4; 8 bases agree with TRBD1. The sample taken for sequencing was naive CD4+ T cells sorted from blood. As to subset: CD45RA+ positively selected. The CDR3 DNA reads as TGCGCCAGCAGAAGGACAGGGAGGATTAGCTTTCAGTACTTC. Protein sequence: CASRRTGRISFQYF.